This T cell receptor beta chain was captured in a study of shared clonotypes between healthy human individuals. This was a deep-level run. Original handling: ImmunoSEQ junction-only sequences lacked quality scores, so their filtering differed. The method was immunoSEQ multiplex PCR; TCRdb's version includes in-frame clones alone and lacks a portion of them. That table furnishes V, J and clone size, whereas the DNA furnished D and trimming. In the table there are under 2.5 million clones, 85% to 95% of which are singletons. The study, taken as a whole, reports: Apart from blood, nothing was sampled; tissue repertoires likely differ.

The germline V gene encodes CDR1 LGHNA and CDR2 YNFKEQ. V was clipped by 3 bases and J by 5 bases; unmatched bases: 7. This CDR3 comprises 16 residues. Details on this clone: The antigen is unknown.

The V call is TRBV4-2, the J call TRBJ1-6, with 7 nucleotides matching TRBD1. This TCR was recovered from a man aged 18 to 35 in good health. Some clones in this sample may be carry-over from other donors' samples. The specimen was naive CD4+ T cells from PBMCs. The subset here: CD45RA+ positively selected. The CDR3 here is CASSHLRDSDNSPLHF. The CDR3 nucleotides read TGTGCCAGCAGCCATCTCCGGGACAGTGATAATTCACCCCTCCACTTT.